This entry lists 25 T cell receptor beta chains sequenced from one sample in a study of T cell repertoires in cytomegalovirus infection. TCRdb re-analysed the reads in MiXCR, keeping a single row per CDR3 protein. The table lists about 600,000 distinct CDR3 sequences, 24% of them singletons. Source material: CD8+ T cells from PBMCs. The source is a human donor in good health (CMV status not recorded). Some clones in this sample may be carry-over from other donors' samples.

Note on this clonotype: A much larger clone differs from this one at a single base, so this may be a read error. The chain recombines TRBV12-5 with TRBJ2-7, with 10 bases lining up with TRBD1. Trimming at V came to 3 bases and at J to 6 bases, leaving 20 bases not matched to a gene. The CDR3 runs to 19 residues. Germline CDR1 and CDR2: LGHNT and FRNRAP. DNA for the CDR3: TGTGCTAGTGGTTTCACCGCCAGGACAGGGGGGAAAAGGGACTCCGAGCAGTACTTC. It encodes CASGFTARTGGKRDSEQYF.

This clonotype was recorded many times. The chain employs TRBV7-2 and TRBJ1-1, with a weak D call TRBD1 (6 bases). Deletions cut 4 bases from V and 0 bases from J, with 12 bases between. The CDR3 totals 15 residues. The germline V gene has CDR1 SGHTA and CDR2 FQGNSA. The CDR3, as DNA: TGTGCCAGCAGCTCCTCCGGGACAATGAACACTGAAGCTTTCTTT. Protein: CASSSSGTMNTEAFF.

This clonotype came up a few times. V gene TRBV6-6 combines with J gene TRBJ2-1; weak D call: TRBD2 (6 bases). V lost 1 base and J 2 bases, leaving 12 bases between the germline ends. The CDR3 has 16 residues. The germline gives CDR1 MNHNY, CDR2 SVGAGI (reference sequence). CDR3 amino acids: CASSYLAGTAYNEQFF. The CDR3 DNA sequence: TGTGCCAGCAGTTACTTGGCCGGGACTGCCTACAATGAGCAGTTCTTC.

V is TRBV3-1 and J is TRBJ1-3; D gene unclear. Looked up from germline, CDR1 is LGHDT and CDR2 is YNNKEL (reference sequence). V was pared by 1 base and J by 8 bases, with 12 bases between. The CDR3 sequence is 14 residues long. The CDR3 DNA reads as TGTGCCAGCAGCCAAGGGCAGTGGCCCGACACCATATATTTT. As protein: CASSQGQWPDTIYF.

The chain joins TRBV20-1 to TRBJ2-7; weak D call: TRBD2 (6 bases). Germline lookup yields CDR1 DFQATT and CDR2 SNEGSKA (reference sequence). This CDR3 region has 15 residues. V gave up 3 bases and J gave up 4 bases, with 19 bases separating them. Written as DNA, the CDR3 is TGCAGTGCTAGGGTTTACGGACTAACCTCTTACGAGCAGTACTTC. Its translation: CSARVYGLTSYEQYF.

In this sample, this clonotype turned up once. CDR3 DNA: TGTGCCAGCAGCTTAGAACAGGGGAGCTCCCACGAGCAGTACGTC. Translated, it gives CASSLEQGSSHEQYV. The chain joins TRBV7-9 to TRBJ2-7, with TRBD1 matching 7 bases. The CDR3 length is 15 residues. CDR1 SEHNR and CDR2 FQNEAQ come from the germline V gene (reference sequence).

This clonotype occurred once. The chain joins TRBV5-4 to TRBJ2-1; 13 bases are shared with TRBD2. The CDR3 sequence is 18 residues long. Germline trimming cut 4 bases from V and 0 bases from J; bases unmatched to any gene: 7. Germline V gene lookup returns CDR1 SGHNT and CDR2 YYREEE (reference sequence). CDR3 amino acids: CASSLGLAGKSSYNEQFF. CDR3 bases: TGTGCCAGCAGCCTGGGACTAGCGGGAAAGAGCTCCTACAATGAGCAGTTCTTC.

This sequence joins TRBV4-3 and TRBJ2-5; no clear D. This CDR3 has 14 amino acids. Germline CDR1 reads LGHNA; CDR2 reads YSLEER. V was shortened by 0 bases and J by 1 base, with 6 bases between the two germline ends. CDR3 amino acids: CASSQDRFQETQYF. DNA for the CDR3: TGCGCCAGCAGCCAAGACCGATTCCAAGAGACCCAGTACTTC.

The genes are TRBV6-2 or TRBV6-3 and TRBJ2-6, with 9 bases that match TRBD1. V trimming: 6 bases; J trimming: 0 bases; junction bases outside the gene matches: 18. CDR1 is MNHEY, CDR2 SVGEGT, per germline. This CDR3 is 21 amino acids long. CDR3 sequence: CASSNPFPGQGRHSGANVLTF. The DNA of the CDR3 is TGTGCCAGCAGCAACCCATTTCCGGGACAGGGAAGGCACTCTGGGGCCAACGTCCTGACTTTC.

The V gene is TRBV7-6, the J gene TRBJ2-1; D uncertain. The CDR3 is made up of 15 amino acids. V lost 5 bases, J lost 7 bases, and 18 bases lay in between. Looked up from germline, CDR1 is SGHVS and CDR2 is FNYEAQ. In DNA form, the CDR3 reads TGTGCCAGCAGCACACCGGACCTGACTCAGAATGAGCAGTTCTTC. Protein: CASSTPDLTQNEQFF.

J is TRBJ2-7 and V is TRBV10-2; D is uncertain. Trimming shortened V by 0 bases and J by 1 base, and 10 bases separated the two germline ends. The CDR3 is 15 amino acids. CDR1 is WSHSY, CDR2 SAAADI, per germline. The chain's CDR3 is CASSESAAPSYEQYV. For the CDR3, the DNA is TGCGCCAGCAGTGAGTCGGCAGCCCCATCCTACGAGCAGTACGTC.

This clonotype was picked up a small number of times. The chain uses TRBV14 and TRBJ1-2; D perhaps matches TRBD1 (5 bases). Germline V gene data show CDR1 as SGHDN and CDR2 as FVKESK. The CDR3 has 13 residues. V gave up 4 bases and J gave up 2 bases, with 8 bases separating them. The CDR3 DNA follows: TGTGCCAGCAGCCTTCGACAGAACTATGGCTACACCTTC. Residues: CASSLRQNYGYTF.

The chain joins TRBV29-1 to TRBJ1-1; TRBD1 matches 10 bases. This CDR3 contains 14 residues. The junction had 12 bases not matched to a gene; V was cut back by 7 bases and J by 7 bases. Germline CDR1 and CDR2: SQVTM and ANQGSEA. The chain's CDR3 is CSGSGRDRGSEAFF. The CDR3 DNA follows: TGCAGCGGTTCGGGCCGGGACAGGGGAAGTGAAGCTTTCTTT. Complete variable domain (other parts from reference TRBV29-1 and TRBJ1-1): SAVISQKPSRDICQRGTSLTIQCQVDSQVTMMFWYRQQPGQSLTLIATANQGSEATYESGFVIDKFPISRPNLTFSTLTVSNMSPEDSSIYLCSGSGRDRGSEAFFGQGTRLTVV.

This clonotype was seen a handful of times. This chain links TRBV2 with TRBJ2-2; D is undetermined. Germline CDR1 reads SNHLY; CDR2 reads FYNNEI. There are 13 residues in the CDR3. The germline V and J ends were trimmed by 8 bases and 2 bases, with 9 bases remaining between them. The DNA for the CDR3 is TGTGCCAGCGTAACAGAAAACACCGGGGAGCTGTTTTTT. It yields the protein CASVTENTGELFF.

This chain uses TRBV6-8 with TRBJ2-7; TRBD1 is a possible D gene (6 bases). Germline CDR1 is MNHGY and CDR2 is SAAAGT. The CDR3 extends over 18 amino acids. V was pared by 3 bases and J by 5 bases, with 26 bases between. As DNA, the CDR3 is TGTGCCAGCAGTTATGGGCAGGGGCGTGAGAGCAATGTCAACGAGCAGTACTTC. The encoded protein is CASSYGQGRESNVNEQYF.

This clonotype was observed a handful of times. The CDR3 DNA reads TGTGCCAGCAGTCCCATAGACAGGGATGAGCAGTTCTTC. Protein product: CASSPIDRDEQFF. The chain has TRBV12-3 or TRBV12-4 and TRBJ2-1; the match to TRBD1 covers 7 bases. This CDR3 has 13 amino acids. The V gene end was trimmed by 5 bases and the J gene end by 8 bases; junction bases not matched to a gene: 6.

This chain links TRBV29-1 with TRBJ1-2; 8 positions match TRBD1. Looked up from germline, CDR1 is SQVTM and CDR2 is ANQGSEA. This CDR3 has 15 residues. Trimming removed 4 bases from V and 4 bases from J; junction bases left unmatched: 11. CDR3 nucleotide sequence: TGCAGCGTTGCGACAGGGGAGTCAGGGTCCTATGGCTACACCTTC. Amino acid sequence: CSVATGESGSYGYTF.

CDR3 DNA sequence: TGTGCCAGCAGTAAAACCCCTCGGTCAAATTGGGAGCAGTTCTTC. Amino acids: CASSKTPRSNWEQFF. The V and J genes are TRBV6-5 and TRBJ2-1; D remains ambiguous. Trimming took off 5 bases at V and 10 bases at J, with 21 bases between the two ends. The CDR3 length is 15 residues. CDR1 and CDR2 (germline): MNHEY, SVGAGI.

In this sample, this clonotype turned up a few times. V usage is TRBV7-9 and J usage is TRBJ1-2; D may be TRBD1 (6 bases). V gave up 5 bases and J gave up 4 bases, with 11 bases separating them. The CDR3 is 13 amino acids. Germline V gene sequence: CDR1 SEHNR, CDR2 FQNEAQ (reference sequence). The CDR3 region has the DNA TGTGCCAGCAGCCGTGGACAGCTCTATGGCTACACCTTC. Protein sequence: CASSRGQLYGYTF.

V and J are TRBV12-3 or TRBV12-4 and TRBJ2-7; maybe TRBD1 (6 bases). The CDR3 is 15 residues long. Trimming pared 3 bases from V and 6 bases from J, leaving 18 bases between. The DNA of the CDR3 is TGTGCCAGCAGTTTGGTATCCTCAGGGGTGGGCGAGCAGTACTTC. Amino acids: CASSLVSSGVGEQYF.

This chain links TRBV24-1 with TRBJ2-1, with TRBD2 matching 12 bases. The junction had 10 bases not matched to a gene; V was cut back by 4 bases and J by 4 bases. Per germline, CDR1 KGHDR and CDR2 SFDVKD. The CDR3 has 18 amino acids. The CDR3 DNA is TGTGCCACCAGTGACCCGACCCGGACTAGCGGGGAATACAATGAGCAGTTCTTC. This encodes CATSDPTRTSGEYNEQFF.

The chain uses TRBV6-6 and TRBJ1-2, with a possible D match to TRBD1 (5 bases). From germline, CDR1 is MNHNY and CDR2 SVGAGI (reference sequence). With 6 bases removed from V and 7 bases from J, the gap between germline ends came to 24 bases. The CDR3 is made up of 16 amino acids. The CDR3 DNA follows: TGTGCCAGCAGATCCCCGCCAACGGACATTGGTGGTGGCTACACCTTC. Its translation is CASRSPPTDIGGGYTF.

This clonotype was seen repeatedly, ten times or more. The chain recombines TRBV12-3 or TRBV12-4 with TRBJ2-6; the D is unclear. V gave up 4 bases and J gave up 4 bases, with 8 bases separating them. The CDR3 covers 14 residues. The DNA of the CDR3 is TGTGCCAGCAGTTCAGGTCCAGGGGCCAACGTCCTGACTTTC. This translates into CASSSGPGANVLTF.

This clonotype was picked up many times. J is TRBJ2-5 and V is TRBV6-6; unclear D gene. Trimming removed 0 bases at V and 7 bases at J, with 12 bases between. Germline values: CDR1 MNHNY, CDR2 SVGAGI (reference sequence). CDR3 size: 14 residues. The CDR3 bases are TGTGCCAGCAGTTACTCGAATTCATTCGGGACCCAGTACTTC. Translating it yields CASSYSNSFGTQYF.

This clonotype was detected a few times. The chain is built from TRBV6-6 and TRBJ2-4, with D possibly TRBD2 on 5 matching bases. Germline CDR1 and CDR2: MNHNY and SVGAGI (reference sequence). Trimming removed 2 bases at V and 6 bases at J, with 11 bases between. The CDR3 has 14 residues. The CDR3, as DNA: TGTGCCAGCAGTTACGGAGGCTCCGGAAACATTCAGTACTTC. It codes for CASSYGGSGNIQYF.